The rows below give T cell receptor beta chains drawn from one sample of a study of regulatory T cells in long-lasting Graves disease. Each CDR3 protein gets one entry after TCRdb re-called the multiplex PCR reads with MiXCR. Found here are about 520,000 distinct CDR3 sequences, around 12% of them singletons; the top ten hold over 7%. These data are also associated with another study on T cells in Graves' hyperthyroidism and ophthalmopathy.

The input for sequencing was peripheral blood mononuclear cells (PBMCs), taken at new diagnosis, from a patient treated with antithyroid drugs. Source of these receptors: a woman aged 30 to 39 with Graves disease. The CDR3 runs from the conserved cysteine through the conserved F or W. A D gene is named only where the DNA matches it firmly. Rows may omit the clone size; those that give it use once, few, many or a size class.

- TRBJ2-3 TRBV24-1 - CATSDPGDGAQYF TGTGCCACCAGTGACCCAGGGGATGGGGCGCAGTATTTT
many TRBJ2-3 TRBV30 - CAWTDTTWGGATDTQYF TGTGCCTGGACCGATACTACGTGGGGGGGGGCCACAGATACGCAGTATTTT
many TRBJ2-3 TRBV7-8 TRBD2 CASSLEASGGNTDTQYF TGTGCCAGCAGCTTAGAGGCTAGCGGGGGGAACACAGATACGCAGTATTTT
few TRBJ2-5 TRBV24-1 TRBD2 CATSDPGVAGVKETQYF TGTGCCACCAGTGACCCGGGGGTAGCGGGAGTAAAAGAGACCCAGTACTTC
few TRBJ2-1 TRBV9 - CASGGPGRAGNEQFF TGTGCCAGCGGGGGACCAGGGCGGGCGGGGAATGAGCAGTTCTTC
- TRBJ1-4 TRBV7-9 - CASQAEYNEKLFF TGTGCCAGCCAGGCGGAATATAATGAAAAACTGTTTTTT
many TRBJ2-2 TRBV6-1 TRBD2 CASSRPSGRATGELFF TGTGCCAGCAGTCGGCCTAGCGGGAGAGCCACCGGGGAGCTGTTTTTT
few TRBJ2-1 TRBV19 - CASRTGGAPNEQFF TGTGCCAGTAGGACCGGGGGAGCCCCCAATGAGCAGTTCTTC
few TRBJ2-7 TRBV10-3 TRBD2 CAIRAGTSYEQYF TGTGCCATCAGGGCCGGGACTAGCTACGAGCAGTACTTC
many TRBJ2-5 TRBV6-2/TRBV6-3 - CASSEQDGQTQYF TGTGCCAGCAGTGAACAGGACGGGCAGACCCAGTACTTC
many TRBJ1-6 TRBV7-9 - CASSPSGSPLHF TGTGCCAGCAGCCCGTCGGGTTCACCCCTCCACTTT
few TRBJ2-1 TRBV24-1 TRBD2 CATSEPKSGIVDNEQFF TGTGCCACCAGTGAACCAAAGAGCGGGATCGTAGACAATGAGCAGTTCTTC
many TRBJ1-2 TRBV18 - CASSPRTRADVYTF TGTGCCAGCTCTCCAAGGACAAGGGCAGATGTCTACACCTTC
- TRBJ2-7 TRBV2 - CASSEGGRPSYEQYF TGTGCCAGCAGTGAAGGTGGGAGACCCTCCTACGAGCAGTACTTC
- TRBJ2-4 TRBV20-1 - CSARDPQGKGNIQYF TGCAGTGCTAGAGATCCGCAGGGTAAAGGGAACATTCAGTACTTC
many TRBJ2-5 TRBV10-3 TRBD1 CAISEGTGSETQYF TGTGCCATCAGTGAAGGGACAGGGTCAGAGACCCAGTACTTC
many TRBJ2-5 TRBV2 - CASSGEMGGTQYF TGTGCCAGCAGTGGGGAAATGGGTGGGACCCAGTACTTC
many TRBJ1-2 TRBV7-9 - CASSKGLNYGYTF TGTGCCAGCAGCAAGGGCCTGAACTATGGCTACACCTTC
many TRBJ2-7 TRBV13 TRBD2 CASSATSQGGYEQYF TGTGCCAGCAGCGCGACTAGCCAGGGAGGCTACGAGCAGTACTTC
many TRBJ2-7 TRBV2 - CASSWEVSSYEQYF TGTGCCAGCAGCTGGGAGGTCAGCTCCTACGAGCAGTACTTC
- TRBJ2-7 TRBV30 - CAWKRLSEYEQYF TGTGCCTGGAAGCGGTTATCCGAATACGAGCAGTACTTC
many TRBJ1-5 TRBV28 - CASSLSAFDYSNQPQHF TGTGCCAGCAGTTTATCGGCATTCGATTATAGCAATCAGCCCCAGCATTTT
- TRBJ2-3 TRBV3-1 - CACSPLPEDTQYF TGTGCCTGCAGCCCCCTTCCGGAGGATACGCAGTATTTT
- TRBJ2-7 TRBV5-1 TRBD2 CASSPGTSGGIYEQYF TGCGCCAGCAGCCCGGGGACTAGCGGGGGCATCTACGAGCAGTACTTC
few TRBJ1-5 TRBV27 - CASSFIAGGSNQPQHF TGTGCCAGCAGTTTCATCGCCGGGGGGAGCAATCAGCCCCAGCATTTT
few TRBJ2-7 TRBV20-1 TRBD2 CSASRGLAAYEQYF TGCAGTGCCTCCAGGGGACTAGCGGCCTACGAGCAGTACTTC
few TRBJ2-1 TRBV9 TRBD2 CASSAGTRVYNEQFF TGTGCCAGCAGCGCCGGGACTAGAGTATACAATGAGCAGTTCTTC
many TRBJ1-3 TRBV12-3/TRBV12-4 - CASSFQGLRGNTIYF TGTGCCAGCAGTTTTCAGGGCTTGAGAGGAAACACCATATATTTT
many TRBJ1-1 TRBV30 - CAWDGGLINTEAFF TGTGCCTGGGACGGGGGGCTTATTAACACTGAAGCTTTCTTT
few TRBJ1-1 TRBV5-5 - CASSPGRRSEAFF TGTGCCAGCAGCCCGGGGCGCAGGAGTGAAGCTTTCTTT
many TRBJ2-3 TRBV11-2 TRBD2 CASSPRLAGETDTQYF TGTGCCAGCAGCCCGAGACTAGCGGGAGAGACAGATACGCAGTATTTT
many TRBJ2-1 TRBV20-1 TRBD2 CSVRPAGGRNEQFF TGCAGTGTCCGCCCGGCGGGAGGACGGAATGAGCAGTTCTTC
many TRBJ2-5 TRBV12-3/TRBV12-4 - CASSFLVRGTAQETQYF TGTGCCAGCAGTTTTCTAGTAAGAGGGACTGCACAAGAGACCCAGTACTTC
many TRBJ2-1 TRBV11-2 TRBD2 CASSPASGSSYNEQFF TGTGCCAGCAGCCCGGCTAGCGGGAGCTCCTACAATGAGCAGTTCTTC
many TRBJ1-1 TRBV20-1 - CSEGILAGRTEAFF TGCAGTGAAGGGATCTTGGCAGGGAGGACTGAAGCTTTCTTT
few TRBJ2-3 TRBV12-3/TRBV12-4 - CASSSSSPWNTQYF TGTGCCAGCAGTTCGAGCTCCCCCTGGAATACGCAGTATTTT
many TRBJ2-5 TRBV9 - CASSVGATNGQLQETQYF TGTGCCAGCAGCGTGGGGGCCACCAATGGACAGTTACAAGAGACCCAGTACTTC